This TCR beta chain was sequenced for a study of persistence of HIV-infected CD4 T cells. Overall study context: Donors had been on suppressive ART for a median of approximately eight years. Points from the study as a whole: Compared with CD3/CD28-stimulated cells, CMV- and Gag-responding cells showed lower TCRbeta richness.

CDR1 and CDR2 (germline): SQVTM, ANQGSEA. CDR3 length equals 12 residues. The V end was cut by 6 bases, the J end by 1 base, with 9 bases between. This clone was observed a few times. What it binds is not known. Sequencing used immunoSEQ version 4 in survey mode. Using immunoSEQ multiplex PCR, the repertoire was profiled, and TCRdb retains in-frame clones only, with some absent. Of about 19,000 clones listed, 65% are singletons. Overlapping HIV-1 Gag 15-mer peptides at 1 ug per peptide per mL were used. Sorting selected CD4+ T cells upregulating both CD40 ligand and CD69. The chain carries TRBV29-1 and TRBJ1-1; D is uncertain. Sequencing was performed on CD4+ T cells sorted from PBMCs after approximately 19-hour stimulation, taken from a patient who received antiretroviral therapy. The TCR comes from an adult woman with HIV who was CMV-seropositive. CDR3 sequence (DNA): TGCAGCGTCCCCCACAGGAACACTGAAGCTTTCTTT. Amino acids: CSVPHRNTEAFF.